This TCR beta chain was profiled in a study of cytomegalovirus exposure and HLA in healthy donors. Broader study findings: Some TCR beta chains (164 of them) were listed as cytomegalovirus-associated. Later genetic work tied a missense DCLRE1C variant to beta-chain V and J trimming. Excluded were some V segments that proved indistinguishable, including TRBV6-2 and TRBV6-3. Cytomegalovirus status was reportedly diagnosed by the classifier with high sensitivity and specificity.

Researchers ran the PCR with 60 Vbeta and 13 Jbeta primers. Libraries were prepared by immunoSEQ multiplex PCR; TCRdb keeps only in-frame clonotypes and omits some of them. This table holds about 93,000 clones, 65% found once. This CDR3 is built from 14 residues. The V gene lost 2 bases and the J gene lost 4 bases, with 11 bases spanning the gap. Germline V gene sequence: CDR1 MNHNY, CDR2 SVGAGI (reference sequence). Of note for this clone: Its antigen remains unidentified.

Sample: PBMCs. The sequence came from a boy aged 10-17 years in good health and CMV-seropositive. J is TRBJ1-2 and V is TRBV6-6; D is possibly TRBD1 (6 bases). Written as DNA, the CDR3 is TGTGCCAGCAGTTACGGGGGGGACATCTATGGCTACACCTTC. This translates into CASSYGGDIYGYTF.